This T cell receptor beta chain was documented in a study of blood T cells in healthy people across ages. Findings and limits, study-wide: The study regarded diversity estimates from one million T cells as underestimates.

A J-beta primer mix and a sample-barcoded 5' primer were used in a second PCR of roughly 6 to 11 cycles. A single record per CDR3 protein comes from TCRdb applying MiXCR to the 5' RACE reads. The table lists under 1,000,000 distinct CDR3 sequences, about half of them singletons. This clonotype has a handful of counts. No antigen is known for it. This CDR3 comprises 12 residues. V was trimmed by 5 bases and J by 7 bases, leaving 12 bases between them. The germline V gene encodes CDR1 DFQATT and CDR2 SNEGSKA (reference sequence). This TCR was sampled from a man at least 80 years old in good health. The specimen was blood. This rearrangement joins TRBV20-1 to TRBJ2-1; D gene ambiguous. The DNA for the CDR3 is TGCAGTGCTTACCCGTACGATAATGAGCAGTTCTTC. It is translated as CSAYPYDNEQFF.